The following is a TCR beta chain sequence with its context. The sample comes from a study of blood T cell repertoires in COVID-19. Study-level information: Nucleic acid was either cDNA or gDNA, and it came from T cells, B-cell-depleted T cells, or PBMCs.

There are 16 residues in the CDR3. V trimming: 0 bases; J trimming: 2 bases; junction bases outside the gene matches: 10. Germline CDR1 SQVTM, CDR2 ANQGSEA. In the original workflow: Counts of nucleated cells, estimated from reference gene primer amplification, were obtained. Assay used: immunoSEQ multiplex PCR; TCRdb lists only in-frame clones, some missing. From that table come the V and J calls and clone size; the DNA was used to work out D and trimming. The sample holds roughly 220,000 clones, about nine tenths seen once. The source of this sequence is a man aged 30 to 39 who had recovered from COVID-19. The chain recombines TRBV29-1 with TRBJ2-7; 7 bases are a match to TRBD1. Sequenced: peripheral blood. Written as DNA, the CDR3 is TGCAGCGTTGAAGATCCGAGGACAGGCCCTGCCTACGAGCAGTACTTC. Translation gives CSVEDPRTGPAYEQYF.